This T cell receptor (beta chain) was found in a study of blood T cell repertoires in COVID-19. Only in-frame clones appear in the TCRdb table, and some are missing; sequencing was by immunoSEQ multiplex PCR. The sample has about 130,000 clones, around nine tenths seen once; the top ten hold more than 0.9%. Germline V gene lookup returns CDR1 LGHNA and CDR2 YSLEER. Trimming left V 5 bases short and J 4 bases short, with 17 bases between. The CDR3 covers 15 residues. The sequence was obtained from a woman of 80 years or more with acute or convalescent COVID-19. This rearrangement joins TRBV4-3 to TRBJ1-1; a weak D match, TRBD1 (5 bases). Sequencing was carried out using peripheral blood. CDR3 residues: CASSSRVQGGTEAFF. As DNA, the CDR3 is TGCGCCAGCAGCTCCCGAGTGCAGGGAGGCACTGAAGCTTTCTTT.